Shown below are 2 T cell receptor beta chains from a single sample sequenced in a study of blood T cell repertoires in COVID-19. Here immunoSEQ multiplex PCR was the method, and the copy in TCRdb shows in-frame clones only, minus some. The table lists about 60,000 clones, approximately 81% of them singletons, with about 3.8% in the top ten. The material sequenced was PBMCs or T cells enriched from blood (not recorded which). These receptors were obtained from a woman aged 40 to 50 with acute COVID-19.

V usage is TRBV9 and J usage is TRBJ1-4; weak D call: TRBD1 (6 bases). CDR1 SGDLS and CDR2 YYNGEE come from the germline V gene. The CDR3 sequence is 14 residues long. Trimming pared 4 bases from V and 3 bases from J, leaving 10 bases between. The CDR3 reads CASSQGYANEKLFF. Here the CDR3 DNA reads TGTGCCAGCAGCCAGGGGTACGCTAATGAAAAACTGTTTTTT.

This clone was found a few times. The chain joins TRBV28 to TRBJ2-1; 10 bases line up with TRBD2. The CDR3 length is 14 residues. Germline V gives CDR1 MDHEN, CDR2 SYDVKM. V shed 8 bases, J shed 5 bases, and the junction held 6 bases outside the gene matches. The CDR3 DNA reads TGTGCCAGCGGCCTAGCGGGGGAGCACAATGAGCAGTTCTTC. It encodes CASGLAGEHNEQFF.